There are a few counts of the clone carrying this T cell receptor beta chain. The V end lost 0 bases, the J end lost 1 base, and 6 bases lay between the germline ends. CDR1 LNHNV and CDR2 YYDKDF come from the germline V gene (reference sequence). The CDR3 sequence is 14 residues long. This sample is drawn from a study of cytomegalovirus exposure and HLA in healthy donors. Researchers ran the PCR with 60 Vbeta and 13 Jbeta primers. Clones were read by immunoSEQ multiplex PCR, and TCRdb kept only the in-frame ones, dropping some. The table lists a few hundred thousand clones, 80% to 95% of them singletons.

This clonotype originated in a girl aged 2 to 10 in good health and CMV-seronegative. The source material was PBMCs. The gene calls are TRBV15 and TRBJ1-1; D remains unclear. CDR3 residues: CATSRDTENTEAFF. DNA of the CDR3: TGTGCCACCAGCAGAGATACAGAGAACACTGAAGCTTTCTTT.